Shown below are 27 T cell receptor beta chains from a single sample sequenced in a study of T cells after yellow fever vaccination (dated by TCRdb to the late 2010s). The library was produced with 5' RACE. The run used an Illumina NovaSeq 6000. In-frame beta chains were kept once TCRdb had trimmed the public reads at Q25 with fastp and called clones with MiXCR. Each entry is one CDR3 protein sequence, shown with its most common DNA and genes. The sample includes approximately 93,000 distinct CDR3 sequences, with around 5.5% observed a single time. 35% to 50% of the sample goes to the ten largest clones. The treatment or condition label on this specimen signifies: live attenuated yellow fever vaccine strain. Sequenced material: CD8+ T cells sorted from PBMCs, taken 10 days after the yellow fever booster vaccination. The receptors were gathered from a man younger than 35 who received the YFV17D yellow fever vaccine.

In this sample, this clonotype turned up a few times. The chain carries TRBV19 and TRBJ1-1; D is undetermined. This CDR3 has 14 residues. Trimming took off 3 bases at V and 3 bases at J, with 11 bases between the two ends. Germline values: CDR1 LNHDA, CDR2 SQIVND (reference sequence). This chain's CDR3 is CASSMEAGYTEAFF. As DNA, the CDR3 is TGTGCCAGTAGTATGGAGGCGGGATACACTGAAGCTTTCTTT.

The V call is TRBV6-5, the J call TRBJ1-1, with a weak D call TRBD1 (6 bases). Looked up from germline, CDR1 is MNHEY and CDR2 is SVGAGI. This CDR3 is 14 amino acids long. V lost 2 bases to trimming and J lost 0 bases, with 7 bases between them. For the CDR3, the DNA is TGTGCCAGCAGTTACGGGGGCCTGAACACTGAAGCTTTCTTT. Protein product: CASSYGGLNTEAFF.

This clonotype was counted between two and nine times. The chain employs TRBV9 and TRBJ1-5, with D hard to call. Germline CDR1 reads SGDLS; CDR2 reads YYNGEE. V lost 7 bases and J lost 4, with 6 bases in between. The CDR3 totals 11 residues. The CDR3 coding sequence is TGTGCCAGCGGATGGAATCAGCCCCAGCATTTT. Protein: CASGWNQPQHF.

CDR3 DNA sequence: TGTGCCAGCAGCGAGACCGGGACAGGGGGCTATACAGATACGCAGTATTTT. Amino acids: CASSETGTGGYTDTQYF. This chain uses TRBV7-2 with TRBJ2-3; 12 bases map to TRBD1. Trimming cost V 5 bases and J 3 bases; bases outside gene matches: 9. CDR3 length: 17 residues. Germline CDR1 and CDR2: SGHTA and FQGNSA.

This clonotype was observed a handful of times. The chain links TRBV9 to TRBJ1-2; unclear D gene. The germline V gene has CDR1 SGDLS and CDR2 YYNGEE. This CDR3 region has 12 residues. V was clipped by 0 bases and J by 8 bases, with 8 bases between them. The CDR3 loop reads CASSVDLFGYTF. As DNA, the CDR3 is TGTGCCAGCAGCGTAGATCTCTTCGGCTACACCTTC.

This rearrangement joins TRBV11-2 to TRBJ1-5, with no clear D. CDR1 is SGHAT and CDR2 is FQNNGV in the germline V gene. Trimming pared 5 bases from V and 0 bases from J, leaving 8 bases between. The CDR3 loop spans 14 amino acids. CDR3 in amino acids: CASSPGYSNQPQHF. In nucleotides, the CDR3 is TGTGCCAGCAGCCCCGGCTATAGCAATCAGCCCCAGCATTTT.

There are many counts of this clonotype. The chain is built from TRBV29-1 and TRBJ2-3; 10 positions match TRBD2. The CDR3 loop spans 16 amino acids. CDR1 is SQVTM and CDR2 is ANQGSEA in the germline V gene. The junction had 7 bases not matched to a gene; V was cut back by 4 bases and J by 0 bases. CDR3 protein: CSVAGLADFSTDTQYF. For the CDR3, the DNA is TGCAGCGTTGCTGGACTAGCGGATTTTAGCACAGATACGCAGTATTTT.

Only a few counts were recorded for this clonotype. The chain joins TRBV6-1 to TRBJ2-1; D gene ambiguous. CDR3 length: 14 residues. Between the trimmed V and J ends, which lost 3 bases and 3 bases, there was a span of 9 bases. Germline V gene lookup returns CDR1 MNHNS and CDR2 SASEGT. The CDR3 here is CASSDYLFYNEQFF. The CDR3 nucleotides are TGTGCCAGCAGTGATTACCTATTCTACAATGAGCAGTTCTTC.

This clonotype has just one count. This chain uses TRBV6-2 or TRBV6-3 with TRBJ1-6; no reliable D call. The CDR3 is made up of 12 amino acids. V lost 5 bases to trimming and J lost 8 bases, with 7 bases between them. The germline V gene has CDR1 MNHEY and CDR2 SVGEGT. The DNA of the CDR3 is TGTGCCAGCAGTCCAACAGATTCACCCCTCCACTTT. This codes for CASSPTDSPLHF.

This clonotype has just a few counts. This CDR3 reads CASSPGGRGNTGELFF. The CDR3 coding sequence is TGTGCCAGCAGCCCCGGGGGTAGGGGAAACACCGGGGAGCTGTTTTTT. The chain carries TRBV9 and TRBJ2-2; D is possibly TRBD2 (6 bases). CDR3 size: 16 residues. CDR1 SGDLS and CDR2 YYNGEE come from the germline V gene. V gave up 4 bases and J gave up 2 bases, with 15 bases separating them.

In regard to this clonotype: Sequence at one end of the junction differs from germline and may be a read error. The chain couples TRBV6-6 to TRBJ2-4, with 7 bases identical to TRBD2. CDR3 size: 15 residues. CDR1 is MNHNY and CDR2 is SVGAGI in the germline V gene (reference sequence). This chain's CDR3 is CASSYSILARNTQYF. The CDR3 bases are TGTGCCAGCAGTTACTCAATACTAGCGAGGAACACTCAGTACTTC.

The chain combines TRBV12-3 or TRBV12-4 with TRBJ2-2, with 9 bases matching TRBD2. V lost 6 bases, J lost 1 base, and 3 bases stayed unmatched. The CDR3 length is 15 residues. CDR3 residues: CASRAGGLNTGELFF. DNA of the CDR3: TGTGCCAGCAGAGCGGGGGGCTTGAACACCGGGGAGCTGTTTTTT.

In its sample, this clonotype was seen a few times. This chain links TRBV27 with TRBJ2-7; tentative D call: TRBD2 (6 bases). Per germline, CDR1 MNHEY and CDR2 SMNVEV (reference sequence). V was trimmed by 3 bases and J by 7 bases, leaving 19 bases between them. CDR3 length: 15 amino acids. CDR3 nucleotide sequence: TGTGCCAGCAGTTTCGTAGGGCTAGCGACGGGGGAGCAGTACTTC. Residues: CASSFVGLATGEQYF.

This clonotype was counted ten times or more. The V gene is TRBV11-2, the J gene TRBJ2-1, with 12 bases that match TRBD1. The ends lost 6 bases at V and 9 bases at J; junction bases unmatched: 6. The CDR3 length is 14 residues. Germline V gene data show CDR1 as SGHAT and CDR2 as FQNNGV. CDR3 in DNA: TGTGCCAGCAGTCCCGGGACAGGGGGCTTTGAGCAGTTCTTC. Protein product: CASSPGTGGFEQFF.

This clonotype has at least ten counts. This chain links TRBV20-1 with TRBJ2-3; the D call may be TRBD1 or TRBD2 (5 bases each). This CDR3 region has 13 residues. Germline assignment: CDR1 DFQATT and CDR2 SNEGSKA (reference sequence). The V and J ends lost 7 bases and 3 bases respectively, with 14 bases between them. The CDR3 loop is CSGGTFETDTQYF. DNA of the CDR3: TGCAGTGGGGGGACCTTCGAAACAGATACGCAGTATTTT.

In this sample, this clonotype turned up many times. V and J are TRBV25-1 and TRBJ2-7, with D possibly being TRBD2 (5 bases). Trimming took 6 bases from V and 6 from J, leaving 18 bases between them. Germline CDR1 reads MGHDK; CDR2 reads SYGVNS. There are 14 residues in the CDR3. The CDR3 coding sequence is TGTGCCAGCAGGGAGACTAAAAATCCCTCCGAGCAGTACTTC. This codes for CASRETKNPSEQYF.

The chain is built from TRBV25-1 and TRBJ1-2; D is unresolved. The germline gives CDR1 MGHDK, CDR2 SYGVNS. The length of the CDR3 is 13 residues. V lost 2 bases and J lost 7, with 11 bases in between. This chain's CDR3 is CASSEGYKGGYTF. Here the CDR3 DNA reads TGTGCCAGCAGTGAAGGGTACAAGGGTGGCTACACCTTC.

This clonotype occurred a few times. This rearrangement joins TRBV5-6 to TRBJ2-7; TRBD1 matches 12 bases. The CDR3 runs to 14 residues. The V segment lost 4 bases and the J segment 7 bases; nucleotides outside the gene matches: 6. The germline gives CDR1 SGHDT, CDR2 YYEEEE. The CDR3: CASSVGQGAGEQYV. CDR3 sequence (DNA): TGTGCCAGCAGCGTGGGACAGGGGGCTGGGGAGCAGTACGTC.

The chain recombines TRBV7-3 with TRBJ2-3; 8 bases map to TRBD2. The trim removed 4 bases at V and 2 bases at J, leaving 17 bases unmatched. There are 19 residues in the CDR3. Germline V gene lookup returns CDR1 SGHTA and CDR2 FQGTGA. The CDR3 is CASSSGVWGSGAFTDTQYF. DNA for the CDR3: TGTGCCAGCAGCTCGGGGGTATGGGGTAGCGGGGCCTTCACAGATACGCAGTATTTT.

This clonotype was seen many times. This chain links TRBV4-1 with TRBJ2-7; 9 bases map to TRBD1. The V segment lost 3 bases and the J segment 3 bases; nucleotides outside the gene matches: 6. In germline, CDR1 is MGHRA, CDR2 YSYEKL. The CDR3 totals 15 residues. CDR3 residues: CASSQSMTGGYEQYF. The CDR3 nucleotides are TGCGCCAGCAGCCAGAGTATGACAGGGGGCTACGAGCAGTACTTC.

The chain carries TRBV7-2 and TRBJ2-4; TRBD2 matches 12 bases. Losses at the gene ends were 5 bases for V and 0 bases for J; bases not matched to a gene: 8. CDR3 length equals 18 residues. Germline-derived CDR1 and CDR2 are SGHTA and FQGNSA. In DNA, the CDR3 is TGTGCCAGCAGCACCGGACTAGCGGGGAGAGGAGCCAAAAACATTCAGTACTTC. This translates into CASSTGLAGRGAKNIQYF.

This clonotype has a count of ten or more. J is TRBJ2-3 and V is TRBV7-3; D gene unclear. V was shortened by 5 bases and J by 1 base, with 10 bases between the two germline ends. Per germline, CDR1 SGHTA and CDR2 FQGTGA. CDR3 size: 14 residues. The chain's CDR3 is CASSVDGRTDTQYF. CDR3 coding DNA: TGTGCCAGCAGCGTAGACGGTCGCACAGATACGCAGTATTTT.

A few counts support this clonotype. The rearrangement links TRBV4-1 to TRBJ1-2, with 7 nucleotides matching TRBD1. The CDR3 contains 12 residues. V was pared by 4 bases and J by 7 bases, with 3 bases of the junction left unmatched. Looked up from germline, CDR1 is MGHRA and CDR2 is YSYEKL. The CDR3: CASSPHRGGYTF. CDR3 DNA sequence: TGCGCCAGCAGCCCGCACAGGGGTGGCTACACCTTC.

This clonotype was seen many times. The V gene is TRBV20-1, the J gene TRBJ2-1; 14 bases agree with TRBD2. The J segment lost 7 bases and the V segment lost 5 bases, leaving 4 bases of the junction unmatched. The CDR3 loop spans 14 amino acids. Germline CDR1 and CDR2: DFQATT and SNEGSKA (reference sequence). The CDR3 sequence is CSAPTSGGANEQFF. CDR3 sequence (DNA): TGCAGTGCTCCGACTAGCGGGGGGGCTAATGAGCAGTTCTTC.

The rearrangement uses TRBV7-2 and TRBJ1-2; D is perhaps TRBD1 (5 bases). The V gene lost 3 bases and the J gene lost 7 bases, with 15 bases spanning the gap. The CDR3 runs 14 residues. Germline loops: CDR1 SGHTA, CDR2 FQGNSA. In nucleotides, the CDR3 is TGTGCCAGCAGCTTTGGGGCCCTAGGGCTTGGCTACACCTTC. Protein: CASSFGALGLGYTF.

This rearrangement joins TRBV13 to TRBJ2-1; D gene unclear. Germline CDR1 PRHDT, CDR2 FYEKMQ (reference sequence). Trimming cost V 5 bases and J 7 bases, with 6 bases left between them. The CDR3 length is 11 residues. The CDR3 coding sequence is TGTGCCAGCAGCACAAGGAATGAGCAGTTCTTC. This codes for CASSTRNEQFF. Full variable domain (remainder filled in from reference TRBV13 and TRBJ2-1): AAGVIQSPRHLIKEKRETATLKCYPIPRHDTVYWYQQGPGQDPQFLISFYEKMQSDKGSIPDRFSAQQFSDYHSELNMSSLELGDSALYFCASSTRNEQFFGPGTRLTVL.

The chain uses TRBV12-3 or TRBV12-4 and TRBJ2-2; 7 bases map to TRBD2. This CDR3 contains 14 residues. V was pared by 3 bases and J by 6 bases, with 4 bases of the junction left unmatched. The CDR3 loop is CASSLGTNSGELFF. The CDR3 DNA sequence: TGTGCCAGCAGTTTGGGGACTAACTCCGGGGAGCTGTTTTTT.